The 28 T cell receptor beta chains given below trace back to one sample, sequenced in a study of cytomegalovirus exposure and HLA in healthy donors (dated by TCRdb to 2016 to 2017). The library was prepared using the immunoSEQ multiplex PCR assay. The multiplex PCR relied on a mix of 60 forward primers for TCR Vbeta segments and 13 reverse primers for TCR Jbeta segments. TCRdb obtained this table from immuneACCESS and retained in-frame rearrangements with V and J assigned. These tables miss some clones; where compared with another copy, unresolved V genes account for less than half of the shortfall, and the remainder is unexplained. The sample profile shows under 200,000 clones; approximately 71% of them were found once. The ten largest make up approximately 1.5% of the sample. Sequencing was carried out using PBMCs. Receptors originate from a man aged 45-65 years in good health and CMV-seronegative.

This rearrangement joins TRBV2 to TRBJ1-2; 11 nucleotides align to TRBD1. The CDR3 extends over 16 amino acids. CDR1 and CDR2 from the germline V gene are SNHLY and FYNNEI. Germline trimming cut 3 bases from V and 4 bases from J; bases unmatched to any gene: 7. The CDR3 coding sequence is TGTGCCAGCAGTGACGGGACAGGGGGAAGATTCTATGGCTACACCTTC. Protein: CASSDGTGGRFYGYTF.

This clone was counted only a few times. The V and J genes are TRBV25-1 and TRBJ2-3, with 9 bases identical to TRBD2. This CDR3 has 15 amino acids. With 4 bases clipped from V and 0 bases from J, the junction kept 2 bases outside the gene matches. CDR1 and CDR2 from the germline V gene are MGHDK and SYGVNS. The CDR3 region is CASSVTSGSTDTQYF. CDR3 DNA sequence: TGTGCCAGCAGTGTGACTAGCGGTAGCACAGATACGCAGTATTTT.

A few counts support this clone. CDR3 loop: CASSPSGTYEQYF. CDR3 DNA: TGTGCCAGCAGCCCTAGCGGCACCTACGAGCAGTACTTC. This rearrangement joins TRBV4-2 to TRBJ2-7, with 7 bases matching TRBD2. CDR1 is LGHNA and CDR2 is YNFKEQ in the germline V gene. The CDR3 loop spans 13 amino acids. Germline trimming cut 4 bases from V and 2 bases from J; bases unmatched to any gene: 2.

Details on this clone: The same CDR3 arises from other DNA sequences in this sample as well. This chain connects TRBV5-1 to TRBJ2-7, with 9 bases fitting TRBD1. This CDR3 is 14 amino acids long. Trimming removed 3 bases from V and 1 base from J; junction bases left unmatched: 2. Looked up from germline, CDR1 is SGHRS and CDR2 is YFSETQ. Here the CDR3 DNA reads TGCGCCAGCAGCTCGACAGGGGGGTCCTACGAGCAGTACTTC. This sequence encodes CASSSTGGSYEQYF.

Comment on this clone: One end of the junction is discordant with germline, which a read error may explain. This sequence joins TRBV7-7 and TRBJ2-5; TRBD1 is a possible D gene (6 bases). The CDR3 runs to 15 residues. CDR1 SSHAT and CDR2 FNYEAQ come from the germline V gene (reference sequence). CDR3 bases: TGTGCTAGCAGCTTGGCAGGGGCAGGGATAGAGACCCAGTACTTC. Translating gives CASSLAGAGIETQYF.

The chain links TRBV28 to TRBJ2-5, with a tentative D call TRBD1 (6 bases). Near its end, the DNA agrees better with TRBJ2-7, so the J call may be wrong. This CDR3 is 12 amino acids long. Germline V gene data show CDR1 as MDHEN and CDR2 as SYDVKM. The CDR3 nucleotides are TGTGCCAGCAGTTTGGGCAGGGGCGAGCAGTACTTC. Translation: CASSLGRGEQYF.

Only a few counts were recorded for this clone. The J gene is TRBJ2-7, the V gene TRBV6-6, with D unclear. The CDR3 consists of 14 residues. Germline CDR1 MNHNY, CDR2 SVGAGI (reference sequence). V lost 0 bases to trimming and J lost 2 bases, with 8 bases between them. The CDR3, as DNA: TGTGCCAGCAGTTACTCGGGTACTACCTACGAGCAGTACTTC. Translated, it gives CASSYSGTTYEQYF.

The CDR3 loop is CASSIDRDSTDTQYF. CDR3 nucleotides: TGTGCCAGTAGTATAGACAGGGATAGCACAGATACGCAGTATTTT. This rearrangement joins TRBV19 to TRBJ2-3; D may be TRBD1 (5 bases). The CDR3 has 15 amino acids. Germline V gives CDR1 LNHDA, CDR2 SQIVND (reference sequence). The ends were cut back, 0 bases at V and 0 bases at J, with 7 bases in the middle.

V gene TRBV7-6 combines with J gene TRBJ2-5; 9 bases fit TRBD2. Germline V gene data show CDR1 as SGHVS and CDR2 as FNYEAQ. The CDR3 length is 15 residues. J gave up 1 base and V 3 bases, and 3 bases lay outside the gene matches. The CDR3 spells CASSFSGGPQETQYF. The DNA for the CDR3 is TGTGCCAGCAGCTTTAGCGGGGGACCCCAAGAGACCCAGTACTTC.

The rearrangement links TRBV19 to TRBJ1-1, with TRBD1 identical over 8 bases. Looked up from germline, CDR1 is LNHDA and CDR2 is SQIVND (reference sequence). The CDR3 extends over 14 amino acids. Trimming cost V 6 bases and J 7 bases; bases outside gene matches: 10. CDR3 nucleotide sequence: TGTGCCAGTAGGGACTCGGACAGGGTTGGTGAAGCTTTCTTT. Amino acid sequence: CASRDSDRVGEAFF.

The J gene is TRBJ1-2, the V gene TRBV19; D not certain. There are 14 residues in the CDR3. V was clipped by 0 bases and J by 2 bases, with 7 bases between them. Germline CDR1 LNHDA, CDR2 SQIVND (reference sequence). In nucleotides, the CDR3 is TGTGCCAGTAGTATAGATGACGGGAACTATGGCTACACCTTC. Its protein is CASSIDDGNYGYTF.

The rearrangement joins TRBV7-9 to TRBJ1-3, with no clear D. V was shortened by 3 bases and J by 8 bases, with 11 bases between the two germline ends. The CDR3 extends over 13 amino acids. Per germline, CDR1 SEHNR and CDR2 FQNEAQ (reference sequence). CDR3 DNA: TGTGCCAGCAGCTTTGGGAGTGGGGACACCATATATTTT. It is translated as CASSFGSGDTIYF.

As DNA, the CDR3 is TGTGCCAGCAGGGCCCGGGGCAGGGGAGACACAGATACGCAGTATTTT. This encodes CASRARGRGDTDTQYF. This chain joins TRBV28 and TRBJ2-3; possible D gene TRBD1, 6 bases. Looked up from germline, CDR1 is MDHEN and CDR2 is SYDVKM. The length of the CDR3 is 16 residues. The V and J ends lost 6 bases and 2 bases respectively, with 18 bases between them.

The chain's CDR3 is CASSDSGGEQFF. In nucleotides, the CDR3 is TGTGCCAGCAGCGACTCAGGGGGGGAGCAGTTCTTC. This chain uses TRBV7-3 with TRBJ2-1; TRBD1 might be the D (7 bases). The CDR3 is made up of 12 amino acids. Looked up from germline, CDR1 is SGHTA and CDR2 is FQGTGA. V gave up 5 bases and J gave up 10 bases, with 12 bases separating them.

This chain connects TRBV4-1 to TRBJ1-3, with 7 bases matching TRBD1. The CDR3 is 14 amino acids. V gave up 1 base and J gave up 6 bases; unmatched junction bases: 3. Germline V gene lookup returns CDR1 MGHRA and CDR2 YSYEKL. The chain's CDR3 is CASSQGGTENTIYF. The CDR3 DNA sequence: TGCGCCAGCAGCCAAGGGGGGACAGAAAACACCATATATTTT.

CDR3 sequence: CASTSARGPYNEQFF. The CDR3 nucleotides read TGTGCCAGCACATCTGCCAGGGGGCCTTACAATGAGCAGTTCTTC. The chain recombines TRBV19 with TRBJ2-1, with TRBD1 matching 8 bases. J was trimmed by 4 bases and V by 9 bases; bases with no gene match: 11. The CDR3 loop spans 15 amino acids. Looked up from germline, CDR1 is LNHDA and CDR2 is SQIVND (reference sequence).

V and J are TRBV9 and TRBJ2-5; the match to TRBD1 covers 7 bases. CDR3 size: 15 residues. V lost 9 bases, J lost 0 bases, and 11 bases stayed unmatched. Germline V gives CDR1 SGDLS, CDR2 YYNGEE. The CDR3 loop reads CATSKGRGYQETQYF. The CDR3 DNA sequence: TGTGCCACCTCAAAGGGCAGGGGGTACCAAGAGACCCAGTACTTC.

This chain joins TRBV28 and TRBJ1-6; unclear D gene. The V gene lost 2 bases and the J gene lost 10 bases, with 6 bases spanning the gap. Germline CDR1 and CDR2: MDHEN and SYDVKM. The CDR3 consists of 12 residues. CDR3 sequence: CASSLGLSPLHF. CDR3 DNA sequence: TGTGCCAGCAGTTTAGGACTATCACCCCTCCACTTT. The variable domain in full, completed from reference TRBV28 and TRBJ1-6, reads DVKVTQSSRYLVKRTGEKVFLECVQDMDHENMFWYRQDPGLGLRLIYFSYDVKMKEKGDIPEGYSVSREKKERFSLILESASTNQTSMYLCASSLGLSPLHFGNGTRLTVT.

The chain joins TRBV18 to TRBJ2-5, with D perhaps TRBD2 (5 bases). TRBJ2-7 matches the DNA end more closely, so the J call is doubtful. This CDR3 comprises 12 residues. Germline V CDR1 and CDR2: KGHSH, LQKENI. The CDR3 DNA reads TGTGCCAGCTCACCCGGGATATACGAGCAGTACTTC. As protein: CASSPGIYEQYF.

The chain joins TRBV28 to TRBJ2-7, with D maybe TRBD2 (5 bases). The CDR3 loop spans 14 amino acids. Looked up from germline, CDR1 is MDHEN and CDR2 is SYDVKM. Trimming took 3 bases from V and 0 from J, leaving 9 bases between them. The CDR3 protein is CASSFAGSSYEQYF. DNA of the CDR3: TGTGCCAGCAGTTTTGCGGGTAGCTCCTACGAGCAGTACTTC.

The rearrangement links TRBV28 to TRBJ1-6, with D unclear. In germline, CDR1 is MDHEN, CDR2 SYDVKM. The CDR3 sequence is 16 residues long. Trimming left V 1 base short and J 9 bases short, with 16 bases between. The CDR3 DNA follows: TGTGCCAGCAGTTTATTGGGCCAACGAGGGATTTCACCCCTCCACTTT. It is translated as CASSLLGQRGISPLHF.

The chain couples TRBV19 to TRBJ1-2, with 10 bases aligning to TRBD1. The V segment lost 5 bases and the J segment 4 bases; nucleotides outside the gene matches: 7. This CDR3 comprises 15 residues. Germline V gives CDR1 LNHDA, CDR2 SQIVND (reference sequence). In DNA form, the CDR3 reads TGTGCCAGTAGTGCACCGGGACAGGGGTTCTATGGCTACACCTTC. It encodes CASSAPGQGFYGYTF.

This sequence joins TRBV10-3 and TRBJ1-2; TRBD1 matches 7 bases. The CDR3 has 14 amino acids. CDR1 and CDR2 from the germline V gene are ENHRY and SYGVKD. The trim removed 4 bases at V and 2 bases at J, leaving 4 bases unmatched. The CDR3 DNA sequence: TGTGCCATCAGTGCCCAGGGACAGAACTATGGCTACACCTTC. It specifies CAISAQGQNYGYTF.

This chain uses TRBV27 with TRBJ1-4; 9 bases align to TRBD1. Germline CDR1 is MNHEY and CDR2 is SMNVEV (reference sequence). This CDR3 has 16 residues. V dropped 1 base and J dropped 8; count of bases not matched to a gene: 8. The CDR3 region has the DNA TGTGCCAGCAGTTTATTGTCCGGGACAGGGACGGAAAAACTGTTTTTT. Translation gives CASSLLSGTGTEKLFF.

This clone was seen only a few times. This chain uses TRBV5-1 with TRBJ2-1; D is ambiguous. Trimming removed 5 bases from V and 4 bases from J, with 13 bases in between. This CDR3 contains 14 residues. The V gene's germline CDR1 is SGHRS and CDR2 YFSETQ. The DNA for the CDR3 is TGCGCCAGCAGTTTCACTACTACTTACAATGAGCAGTTCTTC. This sequence encodes CASSFTTTYNEQFF.

This rearrangement joins TRBV6-5 to TRBJ1-1, with 8 positions matching TRBD1. Trimming at V came to 6 bases and at J to 1 base, leaving 7 bases not matched to a gene. Germline values: CDR1 MNHEY, CDR2 SVGAGI. This CDR3 has 15 residues. The CDR3 DNA reads TGTGCCAGCAGGACGGCCGGACAGGGGAACACTGAAGCTTTCTTT. This encodes CASRTAGQGNTEAFF.

This chain uses TRBV6-1 with TRBJ1-6, with unresolved D. Looked up from germline, CDR1 is MNHNS and CDR2 is SASEGT. V shed 9 bases and J shed 7 bases, with 13 bases lying between them. The CDR3 runs to 13 residues. The CDR3 region is CASIFHKNSPLHF. CDR3 nucleotide sequence: TGTGCCAGTATATTCCACAAAAATTCACCCCTCCACTTT.

This clone was picked up a small number of times. The V gene is TRBV10-2, the J gene TRBJ2-7; possible D gene TRBD1, 5 bases. V lost 6 bases and J lost 2, with 14 bases in between. The V gene's germline CDR1 is WSHSY and CDR2 SAAADI. The CDR3 runs to 14 residues. DNA for the CDR3: TGCGCCAGCAGCTCCCCGGACAAGACCTACGAGCAGTACTTC. It translates to CASSSPDKTYEQYF.